What follows are 16 T cell receptor beta chains derived from one specimen sequenced in a study of human T cells and chemical hapten exposure. MiXCR, applied by TCRdb to the RACE reads, yields one record per CDR3 protein. The sample lists some 62,000 distinct CDR3 sequences, about 10% seen once, with about 2.3% in the top ten. The sample's time point: patch test 3, about 24 weeks after DPC sensitization. Treatment in this sample: therapeutic diphenylcyclopropenone sensitization with weekly scalp DPC. The specimen was whole blood, collected in connection with sensitization to the hapten diphenylcyclopropenone (DPC). The receptor source for this set is a woman younger than 45 with alopecia areata. Some clones in this sample may be carry-over from other donors' samples.

This clonotype appeared many times. The chain combines TRBV18 with TRBJ1-1; D is undetermined. There are 13 residues in the CDR3. The germline gives CDR1 KGHSH, CDR2 LQKENI. V was shortened by 6 bases and J by 1 base, with 9 bases between the two germline ends. The CDR3 loop reads CASSQTENTEAFF. The CDR3 nucleotides read TGTGCCAGCTCCCAAACAGAGAACACTGAAGCTTTCTTT. Full variable domain (remainder filled in from reference TRBV18 and TRBJ1-1): NAGVMQNPRHLVRRRGQEARLRCSPMKGHSHVYWYRQLPEEGLKFMVYLQKENIIDESGMPKERFSAEFPKEGPSILRIQQVVRGDSAAYFCASSQTENTEAFFGQGTRLTVV.

This clonotype was picked up a small number of times. This chain uses TRBV2 with TRBJ2-6; D remains ambiguous. The CDR3 length is 14 residues. V was pared by 0 bases and J by 4 bases, with 4 bases between. In germline, CDR1 is SNHLY, CDR2 FYNNEI. The CDR3 region has the DNA TGTGCCAGCAGTGAAGCGGCCGGGGCCAACGTCCTGACTTTC. Residues: CASSEAAGANVLTF.

The chain carries TRBV4-3 and TRBJ2-5; D possibly corresponds to TRBD1 (6 bases). V was trimmed by 4 bases and J by 4 bases, leaving 13 bases between them. CDR1 and CDR2 (germline): LGHNA, YSLEER. CDR3 size: 14 residues. The CDR3 is CASSPQLGGETQYF. CDR3 DNA sequence: TGCGCCAGCAGCCCCCAACTAGGGGGAGAGACCCAGTACTTC.

This clonotype was seen ten or more times. The V and J genes are TRBV6-6 and TRBJ1-1; D unclear. Germline values: CDR1 MNHNY, CDR2 SVGAGI (reference sequence). V was trimmed by 4 bases and J by 1 base, leaving 10 bases between them. The CDR3 length is 14 residues. CDR3 protein: CASSLHGQNTEAFF. The CDR3 nucleotides read TGTGCCAGCAGTTTGCACGGCCAGAACACTGAAGCTTTCTTT.

This clonotype was seen a few times. CDR3 amino acids: CASSRALSSNQPQHF. DNA of the CDR3: TGTGCCAGCAGCAGGGCCCTGAGTAGCAATCAGCCCCAGCATTTT. This chain joins TRBV6-5 and TRBJ1-5; tentatively, D is TRBD1 (5 bases). The CDR3 sequence is 15 residues long. V was shortened by 6 bases and J by 0 bases, with 12 bases between the two germline ends. Germline V gene sequence: CDR1 MNHEY, CDR2 SVGAGI.

This clonotype was seen ten or more times. The chain combines TRBV29-1 with TRBJ2-1, with a possible D match to TRBD2 (5 bases). CDR3 length: 11 amino acids. Between the trimmed V and J ends, which lost 5 bases and 13 bases, there was a span of 15 bases. Germline V gives CDR1 SQVTM, CDR2 ANQGSEA. CDR3 region: CSVKEPGIQFF. The CDR3 bases are TGCAGCGTTAAGGAACCGGGAATCCAGTTCTTC.

In DNA, the CDR3 is TGTGCCAGCAGCTTAGGCTCTAGCGGGAGGCGGAAATACAATGAGCAGTTCTTC. As protein: CASSLGSSGRRKYNEQFF. V gene TRBV7-2 combines with J gene TRBJ2-1; the match to TRBD2 covers 11 bases. CDR1 is SGHTA, CDR2 FQGNSA, per germline. This CDR3 has 18 amino acids. J lost 4 bases, V lost 1 base, and 9 bases had no gene match.

Only a few counts were recorded for this clonotype. The rearrangement links TRBV6-2 or TRBV6-3 to TRBJ2-4, with D tentatively TRBD1 (6 bases). CDR1 and CDR2 from the germline V gene are MNHEY and SVGEGT. Trimming took off 7 bases at V and 0 bases at J, with 16 bases between the two ends. The CDR3 covers 16 residues. DNA for the CDR3: TGTGCCAGCACAACAGGGAGACTTCTAGCCAAAAACATTCAGTACTTC. Residues: CASTTGRLLAKNIQYF.

Only a few counts were recorded for this clonotype. The J gene is TRBJ1-5, the V gene TRBV20-1; 11 bases agree with TRBD1. Germline CDR1 DFQATT, CDR2 SNEGSKA (reference sequence). The CDR3 has 14 residues. J was trimmed by 5 bases and V by 6 bases; bases with no gene match: 6. Here the CDR3 reads CSAGTGGVHQPQHF. CDR3 bases: TGCAGTGCCGGGACAGGGGGTGTTCATCAGCCCCAGCATTTT.

This clonotype appeared a few times. V gene TRBV7-2 combines with J gene TRBJ2-3, with a weak D call TRBD1 (6 bases). Trimming pared 3 bases from V and 7 bases from J, leaving 20 bases between. Germline V gene data show CDR1 as SGHTA and CDR2 as FQGNSA. The CDR3 length is 16 residues. The CDR3 DNA follows: TGTGCCAGCAGCTTCCGGGACACCGCGAGAGGATATACGCAGTATTTT. It specifies CASSFRDTARGYTQYF.

This clonotype was detected many times. The chain carries TRBV7-2 and TRBJ2-1; D unresolved. V lost 5 bases, J lost 4 bases, and 12 bases lay in between. The CDR3 extends over 14 amino acids. Germline loops: CDR1 SGHTA, CDR2 FQGNSA. Here the CDR3 reads CASSPPPLYNEQFF. CDR3 nucleotides: TGTGCCAGCAGCCCTCCCCCGCTGTACAATGAGCAGTTCTTC.

On this clonotype itself: One junction end does not reproduce the germline sequence, and a read error may be involved. The chain couples TRBV7-2 to TRBJ2-1; D is ambiguous. From germline, CDR1 is SGHTA and CDR2 FQGNSA. The CDR3 totals 13 residues. The CDR3 coding sequence is TGTGCGAGCAGCTTAGATCGGGCCGGTGAGCAGTTCTTC. Protein sequence: CASSLDRAGEQFF.

This clonotype was detected many times. This chain connects TRBV7-2 to TRBJ2-5, with D perhaps TRBD2 (7 bases). The CDR3 length is 13 residues. CDR1 and CDR2 from the germline V gene are SGHTA and FQGNSA. Trimming pared 1 base from V and 7 bases from J, leaving 10 bases between. CDR3 DNA: TGTGCCAGCAGCTTAGACAGGGAGGGGACCCAGTACTTC. Its protein product is CASSLDREGTQYF.

In this sample, this clonotype turned up a few times. V gene TRBV4-1 combines with J gene TRBJ2-3; the D gene is possibly TRBD2 (5 bases). The CDR3 is 14 residues long. Germline CDR1 and CDR2: MGHRA and YSYEKL. Trimming shortened V by 1 base and J by 4 bases, and 9 bases separated the two germline ends. CDR3 protein: CASSQGGWADTQYF. In DNA form, the CDR3 reads TGCGCCAGCAGCCAAGGAGGGTGGGCAGATACGCAGTATTTT.

The V and J genes are TRBV29-1 and TRBJ2-2; D is perhaps TRBD1 (5 bases). This CDR3 region has 14 residues. Trimming took 4 bases from V and 3 from J, leaving 12 bases between them. CDR1 is SQVTM and CDR2 is ANQGSEA in the germline V gene. DNA for the CDR3: TGCAGCGTTGGCCAGGGATTAGACACCGGGGAGCTGTTTTTT. This codes for CSVGQGLDTGELFF.

This clonotype occurred a few times. The rearrangement joins TRBV29-1 to TRBJ2-5; the D is unclear. This CDR3 region has 15 residues. Germline V gene sequence: CDR1 SQVTM, CDR2 ANQGSEA. V dropped 7 bases and J dropped 2 bases, with 20 bases sitting between them. Here the CDR3 DNA reads TGCAGCGCAGACCGAACCTACCAAGCACAAGAGACCCAGTACTTC. Protein: CSADRTYQAQETQYF.